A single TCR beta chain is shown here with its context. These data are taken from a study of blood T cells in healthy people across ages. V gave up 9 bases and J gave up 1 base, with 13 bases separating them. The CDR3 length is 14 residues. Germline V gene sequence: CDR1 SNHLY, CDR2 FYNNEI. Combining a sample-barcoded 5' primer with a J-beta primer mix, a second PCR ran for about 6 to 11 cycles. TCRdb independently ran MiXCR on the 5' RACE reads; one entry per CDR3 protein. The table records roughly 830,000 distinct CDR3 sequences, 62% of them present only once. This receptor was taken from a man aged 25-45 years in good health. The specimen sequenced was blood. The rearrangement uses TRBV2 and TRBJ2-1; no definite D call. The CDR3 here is CARRLLGSYNEQFF. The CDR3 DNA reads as TGTGCCAGACGGTTACTTGGATCCTACAATGAGCAGTTCTTC.